This record concerns one TCR beta chain sequence. Original handling: Estimates of nucleated cell counts were drawn from the amplification of reference gene primers. The data were produced by immunoSEQ multiplex PCR, yet TCRdb's version contains in-frame clones alone and is incomplete. That table supplies the V and J calls and clone size; D and trimming were determined from the DNA. The table includes 390,000 or so clones, more than 80% detected once. Participants came from about 24 US areas, aged roughly 18 to 95 years. Either two negative PCRs, clearance, or symptom resolution qualified Cohort 3 donors as recovered. This record comes from a study of blood T cell repertoires in COVID-19. Between the trimmed V and J ends, which lost 2 bases and 0 bases, there was a span of 11 bases. Germline values: CDR1 SGHRS, CDR2 YFSETQ. The CDR3 covers 15 residues.

This chain joins TRBV5-1 and TRBJ1-1, with D hard to call. Material for sequencing was PBMCs or T cells enriched from blood (not recorded which). This sequence originates from a man in his late teens or twenties who had recovered from COVID-19. In DNA, the CDR3 is TGCGCCAGCAGCTTCTCCGGCGGTCTGAACACTGAAGCTTTCTTT. Translation: CASSFSGGLNTEAFF.